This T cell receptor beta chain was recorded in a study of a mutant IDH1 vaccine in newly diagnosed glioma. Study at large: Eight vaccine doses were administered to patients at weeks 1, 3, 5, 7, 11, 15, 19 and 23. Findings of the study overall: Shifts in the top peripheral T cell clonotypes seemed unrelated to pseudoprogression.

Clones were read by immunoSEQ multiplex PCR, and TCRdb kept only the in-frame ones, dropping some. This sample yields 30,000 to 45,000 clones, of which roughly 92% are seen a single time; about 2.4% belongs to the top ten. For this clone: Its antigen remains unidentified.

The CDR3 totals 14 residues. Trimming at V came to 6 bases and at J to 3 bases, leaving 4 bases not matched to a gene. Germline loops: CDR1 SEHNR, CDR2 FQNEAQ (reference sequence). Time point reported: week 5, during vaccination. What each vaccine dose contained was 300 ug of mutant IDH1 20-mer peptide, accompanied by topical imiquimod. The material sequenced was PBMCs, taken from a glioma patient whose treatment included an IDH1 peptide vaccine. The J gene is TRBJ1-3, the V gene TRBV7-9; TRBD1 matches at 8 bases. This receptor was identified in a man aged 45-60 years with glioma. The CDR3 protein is CASSLTGVGNTIYF. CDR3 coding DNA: TGTGCCAGCAGTTTGACAGGGGTTGGAAACACCATATATTTT. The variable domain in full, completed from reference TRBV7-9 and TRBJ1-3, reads DTGVSQNPRHKITKRGQNVTFRCDPISEHNRLYWYRQTLGQGPEFLTYFQNEAQLEKSRLLSDRFSAERPKGSFSTLEIQRTEQGDSAMYLCASSLTGVGNTIYFGEGSWLTVV.